The rows below give T cell receptor beta chains drawn from one sample of a study of identical twins. TCRdb re-analysed the 5' RACE reads in MiXCR, keeping a single row per CDR3 protein. In the table there are some 570,000 distinct CDR3 sequences, approximately 20% of which are singletons. The sample also formed part of further work on yellow fever vaccine responses in identical twins.

Material: CD4+ T cells sorted from blood. These TCRs come from a woman aged 18 to 35 in good health. Both conserved end residues are part of each CDR3. D genes are given only for firm matches. The listing skips clone size in some rows; elsewhere it reads once, few, many or a size class.

D gene	V gene	J gene	clone size	CDR3 protein	CDR3 DNA
TRBD2	TRBV3-1	TRBJ2-7	-	CASSQQTGTSGKNEQYF	TGTGCCAGCAGCCAACAAACCGGGACTAGCGGGAAGAACGAGCAGTACTTC
-	TRBV27	TRBJ2-3	few	CASSVPGSSTDTQYF	TGTGCCAGCAGCGTACCGGGGTCTAGCACAGATACGCAGTATTTT
-	TRBV29-1	TRBJ1-5	-	CSVQNGSLGSNQPQHF	TGCAGCGTACAGAACGGTTCCCTGGGGAGCAATCAGCCCCAGCATTTT
TRBD1	TRBV20-1	TRBJ2-1	few	CSARDLNRGLRNEQFF	TGCAGTGCTAGAGATTTGAACAGGGGCTTGCGGAATGAGCAGTTCTTC
-	TRBV12-3/TRBV12-4	TRBJ2-1	few	CASRPGDSYNEQFF	TGTGCCAGCAGACCAGGAGACAGCTACAATGAGCAGTTCTTC
TRBD1	TRBV3-1	TRBJ2-7	-	CASSQDGQGREQYF	TGTGCCAGCAGCCAAGACGGACAGGGTCGGGAGCAGTACTTC
-	TRBV28	TRBJ2-3	-	CASSSRPGTSTDTQYF	TGTGCCAGCAGTTCCCGCCCCGGGACTAGCACAGATACGCAGTATTTT
-	TRBV5-1	TRBJ2-3	-	CASSWAGLGTTDTQYF	TGCGCCAGCAGCTGGGCGGGACTCGGCACCACAGATACGCAGTATTTT
TRBD2	TRBV12-3/TRBV12-4	TRBJ2-5	few	CASSTLAGGPQETQYF	TGTGCCAGCAGTACCCTAGCGGGGGGGCCGCAAGAGACCCAGTACTTC
TRBD1	TRBV20-1	TRBJ2-5	few	CSASRGTGARETQYF	TGCAGTGCTAGTAGGGGGACAGGGGCCCGAGAGACCCAGTACTTC
-	TRBV12-3/TRBV12-4	TRBJ2-4	-	CASRKGPDIQYF	TGTGCCAGCAGAAAGGGCCCGGACATTCAGTACTTC
TRBD2	TRBV7-9	TRBJ2-1	-	CASRLAGGEQFF	TGTGCCAGCCGACTAGCGGGAGGAGAGCAGTTCTTC
TRBD1	TRBV12-3/TRBV12-4	TRBJ2-7	-	CASRGQGHWTFYEQYF	TGTGCCAGCAGGGGACAGGGCCATTGGACCTTCTACGAGCAGTACTTC
-	TRBV7-9	TRBJ2-4	-	CASSKHENIQYF	TGTGCCAGCAGTAAACATGAGAACATTCAGTACTTC
-	TRBV20-1	TRBJ2-1	few	CSALVPHLYNEQFF	TGCAGTGCCCTGGTACCCCATCTCTACAATGAGCAGTTCTTC
-	TRBV2	TRBJ2-1	few	CASKTAYNEQFF	TGTGCCAGCAAAACGGCCTACAATGAGCAGTTCTTC
-	TRBV12-3/TRBV12-4	TRBJ1-1	few	CAIQGLPNTEAFF	TGTGCCATCCAGGGGCTACCGAACACTGAAGCTTTCTTT
TRBD2	TRBV12-3/TRBV12-4	TRBJ2-3	-	CASTLTSGGADTQYF	TGTGCCAGCACCCTGACTAGCGGGGGGGCAGATACGCAGTATTTT
TRBD2	TRBV10-3	TRBJ2-1	few	CAISEGLAGLFF	TGTGCCATCAGTGAGGGACTAGCTGGTTTGTTCTTC
TRBD1	TRBV2	TRBJ2-1	few	CASSEWRAGGAFGSYNEQFF	TGTGCCAGCAGTGAATGGCGGGCAGGGGGCGCGTTCGGCTCTTACAATGAGCAGTTCTTC